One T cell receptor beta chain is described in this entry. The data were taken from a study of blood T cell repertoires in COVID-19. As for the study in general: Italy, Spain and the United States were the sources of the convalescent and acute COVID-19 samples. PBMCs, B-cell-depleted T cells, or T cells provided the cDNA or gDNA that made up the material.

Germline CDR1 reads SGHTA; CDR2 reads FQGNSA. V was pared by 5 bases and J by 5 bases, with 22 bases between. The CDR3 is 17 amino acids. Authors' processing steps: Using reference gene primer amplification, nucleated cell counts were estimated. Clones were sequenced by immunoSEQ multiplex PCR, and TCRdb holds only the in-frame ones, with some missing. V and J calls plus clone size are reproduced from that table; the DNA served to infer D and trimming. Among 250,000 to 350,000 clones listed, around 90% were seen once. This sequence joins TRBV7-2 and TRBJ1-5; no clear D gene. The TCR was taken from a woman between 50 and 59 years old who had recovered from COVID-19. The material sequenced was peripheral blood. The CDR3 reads CASSPSPWALPYQPQHF. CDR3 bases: TGTGCCAGCAGCCCGTCACCGTGGGCTCTACCCTATCAGCCCCAGCATTTT. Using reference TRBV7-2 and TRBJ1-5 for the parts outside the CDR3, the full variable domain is GAGVSQSPSNKVTEKGKDVELRCDPISGHTALYWYRQSLGQGLEFLIYFQGNSAPDKSGLPSDRFSAERTGGSVSTLTIQRTQQEDSAVYLCASSPSPWALPYQPQHFGDGTRLSIL.